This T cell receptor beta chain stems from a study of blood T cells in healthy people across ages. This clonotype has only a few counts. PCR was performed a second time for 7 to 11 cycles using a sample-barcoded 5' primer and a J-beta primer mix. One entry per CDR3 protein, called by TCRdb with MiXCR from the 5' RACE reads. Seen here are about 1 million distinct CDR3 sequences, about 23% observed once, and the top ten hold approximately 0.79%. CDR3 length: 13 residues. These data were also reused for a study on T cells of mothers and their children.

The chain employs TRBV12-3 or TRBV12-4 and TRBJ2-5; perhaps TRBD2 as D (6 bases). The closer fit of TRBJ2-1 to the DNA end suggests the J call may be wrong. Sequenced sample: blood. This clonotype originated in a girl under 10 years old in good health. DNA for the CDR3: TGTGCCAGCAGTTTAACCGGGAGCGCAGAGCAGTTCTTC. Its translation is CASSLTGSAEQFF.